This TCR beta chain is drawn from a study of shared clonotypes between healthy human individuals. The method was immunoSEQ multiplex PCR; TCRdb's version includes in-frame clones alone and lacks a portion of them. The data hold 2 million to 2.5 million clones, with about 92% observed a single time. CDR1 and CDR2 from the germline V gene are KGHSH and LQKENI. J was trimmed by 2 bases and V by 3 bases; bases with no gene match: 3. This CDR3 has 16 residues. In the case of this clone: Other DNA sequences in the same sample also yield this CDR3.

The TCR originated in a young man in good health. Some clones in this sample may be carry-over from other donors' samples. Sequenced input: naive CD4+ T cells from PBMCs. Regarding subset: CD45RA+ positively selected. The rearrangement uses TRBV18 and TRBJ1-3, with 11 nucleotides matching TRBD1. The CDR3 loop reads CASSPPGQGAGNTIYF. In nucleotides, the CDR3 is TGTGCCAGCTCACCCCCGGGACAGGGGGCTGGAAACACCATATATTTT.